The T cell receptor (beta chain) described here comes from a study of control samples from healthy donors and cancer patients. Germline assignment: CDR1 LGHDT and CDR2 YNNKEL (reference sequence). Trimming left V 6 bases short and J 8 bases short, with 19 bases between. CDR3 size: 15 residues. Only in-frame clones appear in the TCRdb table, and some are missing; sequencing was by immunoSEQ multiplex PCR. The repertoire holds almost 40,000 clones, approximately 82% seen once, with 20% to 25% in the top ten. The V gene is TRBV3-1 (or the pseudogene TRBV3-2), the J gene TRBJ1-4, with TRBD1 as a possible D gene (5 bases). The TCR comes from a woman aged 55-70 years with lung cancer. The sequencing input was PBMCs. The CDR3 loop reads CASSQTQGAWEKLFF. DNA of the CDR3: TGTGCCAGCAGTCAAACCCAGGGCGCCTGGGAAAAACTGTTTTTT.